This note documents a single TCR beta chain sequence. This CDR3 has 14 residues. Trimming cost V 7 bases and J 0 bases, with 7 bases left between them. Germline lookup yields CDR1 SNHLY and CDR2 FYNNEI. Original analysis: The assay estimated nucleated cells by amplifying reference gene primers. Sequenced by immunoSEQ multiplex PCR; TCRdb stores in-frame clones only, minus some. V and J calls and clone size are as listed in that table; D and trimming were resolved from the DNA. The sample carries some 250,000 clones, roughly 86% recorded once. The sample is drawn from a study of blood T cell repertoires in COVID-19. Study overall: The United States, Italy and Spain provided the acute and convalescent COVID-19 samples.

The chain carries TRBV2 and TRBJ2-6; D unclear. Sequencing was done on a sample of peripheral blood. This clonotype originated in a young woman who had recovered from COVID-19. The CDR3, as DNA: TGTGCCAGCACCTACCACTCTGGGGCCAACGTCCTGACTTTC. This encodes CASTYHSGANVLTF.